The T cell receptor beta chain described here comes from a study of OX40 agonist ivuxolimab in advanced cancers. Blood was sampled at baseline, cycle 4 day 1, and cycle 7 day 1. This CDR3 has 16 amino acids. Per germline, CDR1 SGHTA and CDR2 FQGNSA. The J segment lost 5 bases and the V segment lost 6 bases, leaving 14 bases of the junction unmatched. Study-wide results and caveats: In a subset of nonresponders, normalized T-cell clonal expansion was also low.

Profiled with immunoSEQ multiplex PCR; TCRdb holds only in-frame clones, not every one. The sample lists over 45,000 clones, about 89% occurring once. On this clone: The antigen is not known.

The rearrangement joins TRBV7-2 to TRBJ2-7, with TRBD2 matching over 9 bases. This TCR was sampled from an adult with an advanced solid tumor such as melanoma, head and neck, liver or kidney cancer. This specimen was CD4+ or CD8+ T cells sorted from blood, taken in a trial of the OX40 agonist ivuxolimab. This CDR3 reads CASSKGGSSGKNEQYF. CDR3 nucleotides: TGTGCCAGCAGTAAAGGGGGGTCTAGCGGGAAGAACGAGCAGTACTTC.